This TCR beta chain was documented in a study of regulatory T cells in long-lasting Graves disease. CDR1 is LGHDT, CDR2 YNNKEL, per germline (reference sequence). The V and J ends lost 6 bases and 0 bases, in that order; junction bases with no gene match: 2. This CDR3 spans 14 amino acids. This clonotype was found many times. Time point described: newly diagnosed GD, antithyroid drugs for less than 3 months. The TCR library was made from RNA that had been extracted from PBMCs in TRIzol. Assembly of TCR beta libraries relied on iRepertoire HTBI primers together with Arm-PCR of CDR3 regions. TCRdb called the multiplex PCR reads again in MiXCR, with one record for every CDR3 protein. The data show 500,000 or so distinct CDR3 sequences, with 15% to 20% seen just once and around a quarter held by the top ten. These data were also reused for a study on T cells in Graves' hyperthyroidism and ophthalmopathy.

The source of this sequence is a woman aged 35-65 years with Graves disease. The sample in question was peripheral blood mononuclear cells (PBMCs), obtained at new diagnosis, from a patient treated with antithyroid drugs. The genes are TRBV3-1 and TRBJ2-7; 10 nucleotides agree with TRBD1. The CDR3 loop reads CASSDRGHSYEQYF. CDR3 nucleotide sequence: TGTGCCAGCAGTGACAGGGGGCACTCCTACGAGCAGTACTTC.